The 20 T cell receptor beta chains reported below all come from one sample, sequenced in a study of T cells after posttransplantation cyclophosphamide. Only in-frame clones appear in the TCRdb table, and some are missing; sequencing was by immunoSEQ multiplex PCR. The profile shows about 32,000 clones, about 90% of them singletons. Sample: PBMCs. The receptor source for this set is a woman in her forties with a blood cancer, CMV-positive, and with a related stem cell donor.

The genes are TRBV5-1 and TRBJ2-3, with 10 bases fitting TRBD2. Germline CDR1 and CDR2: SGHRS and YFSETQ. With V trimmed by 2 bases and J by 2 bases, 5 bases remained unmatched. This CDR3 region has 16 residues. The CDR3 DNA follows: TGCGCCAGCAGCTTACCTAGCGGGGGTTTCACAGATACGCAGTATTTT. Protein: CASSLPSGGFTDTQYF.

This chain joins TRBV9 and TRBJ2-1; 7 bases line up with TRBD2. The CDR3 is made up of 18 amino acids. V lost 4 bases to trimming and J lost 7 bases; unmatched junction nucleotides: 20. The germline V gene has CDR1 SGDLS and CDR2 YYNGEE. In DNA form, the CDR3 reads TGTGCCAGCAGCTTAGGGGCAGGCCTCAACACGGGGGGAAATGAGCAGTTCTTC. Protein sequence: CASSLGAGLNTGGNEQFF.

This clone was seen only once. V usage is TRBV19 and J usage is TRBJ1-6, with D perhaps TRBD1 (5 bases). The CDR3 runs to 15 residues. Germline CDR1 LNHDA, CDR2 SQIVND (reference sequence). V lost 6 bases and J lost 7, with 16 bases in between. CDR3 DNA sequence: TGTGCCAGTAGCGAAACCGGGACTGTGAATTCACCCCTCCACTTT. The encoded protein is CASSETGTVNSPLHF.

V usage is TRBV7-2 and J usage is TRBJ2-4; no clear D gene. Germline assignment: CDR1 SGHTA and CDR2 FQGNSA. The CDR3 runs 13 residues. With 1 base removed from V and 5 bases from J, the gap between germline ends came to 6 bases. The CDR3 DNA reads as TGTGCCAGCAGCTTAGGCCGGGAAAACATTCAGTACTTC. Its translation: CASSLGRENIQYF.

The rearrangement joins TRBV5-4 to TRBJ1-1; TRBD1 aligns across 7 bases. CDR3 size: 16 residues. V lost 5 bases to trimming and J lost 3 bases; unmatched junction nucleotides: 13. CDR1 SGHNT and CDR2 YYREEE come from the germline V gene (reference sequence). The DNA for the CDR3 is TGTGCCAGCAGTCACCGACAGGGCCCCCGGGACACTGAAGCTTTCTTT. Protein: CASSHRQGPRDTEAFF.

To note about this clone: One junction end does not reproduce the germline sequence, and a read error may be involved. The chain recombines TRBV7-9 with TRBJ1-2; TRBD1 matches 7 bases. CDR3 size: 14 residues. Germline values: CDR1 SEHNR, CDR2 FQNEAQ (reference sequence). The DNA of the CDR3 is TGTGCCAGCAGCTTAAGGGACAGTAACTATGACTACACCTTC. Amino acids: CASSLRDSNYDYTF.

This clone came up once. The chain couples TRBV7-2 to TRBJ2-3, with 8 bases identical to TRBD1. Germline V CDR1 and CDR2: SGHTA, FQGNSA. The CDR3 totals 16 residues. V was pared by 3 bases and J by 2 bases, with 7 bases of the junction left unmatched. For the CDR3, the DNA is TGTGCCAGCAGCTTCTCAGGGGGCGACCTCACAGATACGCAGTATTTT. Residues: CASSFSGGDLTDTQYF.

V gene TRBV19 combines with J gene TRBJ1-1; 10 bases fit TRBD1. V was pared by 4 bases and J by 3 bases, with 11 bases of the junction left unmatched. CDR1 is LNHDA and CDR2 is SQIVND in the germline V gene (reference sequence). CDR3 length: 17 residues. The CDR3: CASSTGTGEFGDTEAFF. In nucleotides, the CDR3 is TGTGCCAGTAGTACCGGGACAGGGGAGTTCGGGGACACTGAAGCTTTCTTT.

J is TRBJ2-1 and V is TRBV11-2; D is possibly TRBD1 (5 bases). Germline loops: CDR1 SGHAT, CDR2 FQNNGV. V dropped 4 bases and J dropped 0 bases, with 16 bases sitting between them. CDR3 length: 17 residues. The CDR3 DNA is TGTGCCAGCAGCTCCCCGACTCAGGGTTTCTCCTACAATGAGCAGTTCTTC. Translation gives CASSSPTQGFSYNEQFF.

The V call is TRBV5-1, the J call TRBJ1-6; 7 nucleotides align to TRBD1. Germline-derived CDR1 and CDR2 are SGHRS and YFSETQ. The CDR3 runs 17 residues. The V gene end was trimmed by 0 bases and the J gene end by 2 bases; junction bases not matched to a gene: 5. CDR3 DNA: TGCGCCAGCAGCTTGGAGGAAGGGGGCCCCTATAATTCACCCCTCCACTTT. Protein sequence: CASSLEEGGPYNSPLHF.

V usage is TRBV27 and J usage is TRBJ2-7, with D tentatively TRBD2 (6 bases). Germline CDR1 and CDR2: MNHEY and SMNVEV (reference sequence). Deletions cut 6 bases from V and 3 bases from J, with 15 bases between. CDR3 size: 14 residues. CDR3 in DNA: TGTGCCAGCAGCCCCGGGGGTGAGGGCTACGAGCAGTACTTC. Residues: CASSPGGEGYEQYF.

This clone was seen just once. V is TRBV4-2 and J is TRBJ2-1, with TRBD2 matching over 7 bases. The CDR3 sequence is 14 residues long. The V gene's germline CDR1 is LGHNA and CDR2 YNFKEQ. V lost 1 base to trimming and J lost 8 bases; unmatched junction nucleotides: 5. The chain's CDR3 is CASSQVGGLDEQFF. The CDR3 DNA reads TGTGCCAGCAGCCAAGTGGGGGGGTTGGATGAGCAGTTCTTC.

V usage is TRBV9 and J usage is TRBJ2-7, with TRBD2 matching over 8 bases. The germline gives CDR1 SGDLS, CDR2 YYNGEE. Trimming at V came to 3 bases and at J to 7 bases, leaving 15 bases not matched to a gene. The CDR3 is 16 residues long. The CDR3 protein is CASSGGLAGRRGEQYF. CDR3 nucleotides: TGTGCCAGCAGCGGGGGATTAGCGGGGCGCCGGGGGGAGCAGTACTTC.

This clone was detected a few times. V usage is TRBV19 and J usage is TRBJ1-5, with D possibly matching TRBD1 (6 bases). CDR1 is LNHDA and CDR2 is SQIVND in the germline V gene (reference sequence). V shed 0 bases and J shed 4 bases, with 13 bases lying between them. The CDR3 covers 16 residues. CDR3 nucleotide sequence: TGTGCCAGTAGTATAGATGGGGGGGCCTGGAATCAGCCCCAGCATTTT. This sequence encodes CASSIDGGAWNQPQHF.

V usage is TRBV7-3 and J usage is TRBJ1-1, with 8 bases identical to TRBD1. Trimming at V came to 5 bases and at J to 7 bases, leaving 6 bases not matched to a gene. The CDR3 contains 13 residues. The germline V gene encodes CDR1 SGHTA and CDR2 FQGTGA. The CDR3 coding sequence is TGTGCCAGCAGCCGGAAGACAGGGGATGAAGCTTTCTTT. Translation: CASSRKTGDEAFF.

The chain links TRBV15 to TRBJ2-7, with TRBD1 identical over 12 bases. The CDR3 loop spans 14 amino acids. V lost 4 bases to trimming and J lost 7 bases; unmatched junction nucleotides: 5. The V gene's germline CDR1 is LNHNV and CDR2 YYDKDF (reference sequence). The CDR3 protein is CATSKGQGAREQYF. DNA of the CDR3: TGTGCCACCAGCAAGGGACAGGGGGCGCGGGAGCAGTACTTC. The whole variable domain, remainder taken from reference TRBV15 and TRBJ2-7, is DAMVIQNPRYQVTQFGKPVTLSCSQTLNHNVMYWYQQKSSQAPKLLFHYYDKDFNNEADTPDNFQSRRPNTSFCFLDIRSPGLGDTAMYLCATSKGQGAREQYFGPGTRLTVT.

This clone was counted a single time. The J gene is TRBJ2-7, the V gene TRBV7-2; 8 positions match TRBD2. The V gene's germline CDR1 is SGHTA and CDR2 FQGNSA. The CDR3 loop spans 15 amino acids. With V trimmed by 3 bases and J by 0 bases, 4 bases remained unmatched. CDR3 protein: CASSLFGGGSYEQYF. DNA of the CDR3: TGTGCCAGCAGCTTGTTCGGGGGGGGCTCCTACGAGCAGTACTTC.

A single count supports this clone. The J gene is TRBJ1-4, the V gene TRBV11-2; D gene unclear. The germline CDR1 and CDR2 sequences are SGHAT and FQNNGV. The CDR3 consists of 11 residues. Trimming left V 5 bases short and J 4 bases short, with 2 bases between. CDR3 in amino acids: CASSLNEKLFF. CDR3 DNA: TGTGCCAGCAGCCTTAATGAAAAACTGTTTTTT.

The chain recombines TRBV4-1 with TRBJ1-2; possible D gene TRBD1, 5 bases. The germline CDR1 and CDR2 sequences are MGHRA and YSYEKL. The CDR3 consists of 13 residues. V was cut by 4 bases and J by 3 bases, with 9 bases left in between. CDR3 sequence reads: CASSRTGDYGYTF. In DNA, the CDR3 is TGCGCCAGCAGCCGGACGGGGGACTATGGCTACACCTTC.

The chain joins TRBV4-1 to TRBJ2-2, with 7 bases matching TRBD1. Germline V gene sequence: CDR1 MGHRA, CDR2 YSYEKL. The V gene end was trimmed by 6 bases and the J gene end by 2 bases; junction bases not matched to a gene: 6. The CDR3 consists of 15 residues. The CDR3 DNA reads TGCGCCAGCAGGGACCACAGGGGAAACACCGGGGAGCTGTTTTTT. It translates to CASRDHRGNTGELFF.